This entry is about one T cell receptor (beta chain). With 60 Vbeta and 13 Jbeta primers, the PCR was carried out. The repertoire was sequenced with immunoSEQ multiplex PCR; TCRdb's copy has only in-frame clones and lacks some. The sample records approximately 150,000 clones, 84% being singletons. CDR3 size: 15 residues. Germline V gene sequence: CDR1 SEHNR, CDR2 FQNEAQ (reference sequence). Trimming took 5 bases from V and 0 from J, leaving 13 bases between them. This sample was taken from a study of cytomegalovirus exposure and HLA in healthy donors. The TCR sequence derives from a man aged 25 to 45 in good health and CMV-seronegative. Sequenced sample: PBMCs. The chain employs TRBV7-9 and TRBJ1-1; D is undetermined. The CDR3 spells CASSLLTGVNTEAFF. In DNA, the CDR3 is TGTGCCAGCAGCCTTCTGACCGGGGTGAACACTGAAGCTTTCTTT.